A few counts support the clone carrying this T cell receptor (beta chain). From germline, CDR1 is LGHDT and CDR2 YNNKEL (reference sequence). This CDR3 region has 15 residues. This sample was included in a study of blood T cells in healthy people across ages. With a J-beta primer mix and a sample-barcoded 5' primer, a second PCR ran about 7 to 12 cycles. TCRdb ran MiXCR on the 5' RACE reads and lists one entry per CDR3 protein. This table holds over 450,000 distinct CDR3 sequences, nearly 25% found once. These data are also associated with another study on T cells of mothers and their children.

The receptor comes from a boy aged 5-17 years in good health. This chain joins TRBV3-1 and TRBJ2-5; 11 bases agree with TRBD2. Matching the DNA end better, TRBJ2-7 makes the J call doubtful. Sequencing was carried out using blood. DNA of the CDR3: TGTGCCAGCAGCCAAGGGACTAGCGGGTACTACGAGCAGTACTTC. This codes for CASSQGTSGYYEQYF.